Listed below are T cell receptor beta chains from one sample, sequenced in a study of beta chain features in type 1 diabetes. Clones were sequenced by immunoSEQ multiplex PCR, and TCRdb holds only the in-frame ones, with some missing. The sample yields roughly 53,000 clones, over 40% seen once. Sequenced material: Tregs from blood. These receptors were obtained from a man between 25 and 39 years old with type 1 diabetes. Both conserved end residues are part of each CDR3. Not all rows give a size; the values are once, few, many and, for expanded clones, a class.

j_call clone_size v_call cdr3_aa
TRBJ2-1 few TRBV2 CASSETGSSYNEQFF
TRBJ2-4 few TRBV10-3 CAISESGTGRMNIQYF
TRBJ2-1 many TRBV19 CASSRLGTSGNNEQFF
TRBJ1-2 NA TRBV29-1 CSVVKQQGARYGYTF
TRBJ2-3 NA TRBV18 CASSPGYQGDTQYF
TRBJ2-5 NA TRBV6-1 CASSDGRANRQETQYF
TRBJ2-2 few TRBV9 CASSPREIRGGELFF
TRBJ2-7 NA TRBV18 CASSPPSGRYEQYF
TRBJ2-7 NA TRBV5-1 CASGELASHEQYF
TRBJ2-5 NA TRBV6-5 CASLAGVSGTQYF
TRBJ1-1 few TRBV2 CASSDVGEGGTEAFF
TRBJ1-5 few TRBV9 CASSDGRDQPQHF
TRBJ1-6 NA TRBV15 CATSSGIYNSPLHF
TRBJ2-1 NA TRBV18 CASSPPRVGVPYNEQFF
TRBJ1-3 few TRBV7-8 CASSKTVTSSGNTIYF
TRBJ2-5 NA TRBV19 CATKSGASETQYF
TRBJ2-3 NA TRBV5-1 CASSLRTDTDTQYF
TRBJ2-5 NA TRBV11-2 CASSHLQGQETQYF
TRBJ2-5 NA TRBV7-2 CASTFSGLGGETQYF
TRBJ1-5 NA TRBV2 CASSEDRQQPQHF
TRBJ2-3 NA TRBV6-1 CASSEAGTGIDTQYF
NA NA TRBV28 CASSSFTYEQYF
TRBJ2-7 medium-sized TRBV28 CASSWALDTMSYEQYF
TRBJ1-3 NA TRBV18 CASSPPARGFSGNTIYF
TRBJ2-1 NA TRBV7-9 CASSTTGTLWEQFF
TRBJ1-1 NA TRBV7-8 CASSRAPLNTEAFF
TRBJ2-1 few TRBV19 CASSFVTGGKNNEQFF
TRBJ1-5 NA TRBV19 CASSPPLGQGEQPQHF
TRBJ2-1 NA TRBV19 CASSTNTGQGIRNEQFF
TRBJ1-2 few TRBV28 CASSVDYGYTF
TRBJ2-7 NA TRBV10-3 CAISDMGTPTYEQYF
TRBJ1-3 NA TRBV14 CASSQVWRGSGNTIYF
TRBJ2-1 NA TRBV21-1 CASSKRTGDHNEQFF
TRBJ2-1 few TRBV7-8 CASSLGYGSDANEQFF